A selection of T cell receptor beta chains follows, all from one sample in a study of long-term antiretroviral therapy in people with HIV. Only in-frame clones appear in the TCRdb table, and some are missing; sequencing was by immunoSEQ multiplex PCR. The sample consists of approximately 32,000 clones, roughly four fifths of them appearing once. Sequencing used unsorted PBMCs, obtained 0.3 years after starting antiretroviral therapy. All receptors come from a man aged 18 to 35 with HIV. Both conserved end residues are trimmed from each CDR3. The order of the fields is J gene, V gene, CDR3 protein.

>TRBJ2-6|TRBV6-1
ASSESHSGANVLT
>TRBJ1-4|TRBV5-1
ASGSGENEKLF
>TRBJ2-1|TRBV6-6
ASNLANNEQF
>TRBJ2-4|TRBV28
ASNTPGQGPKNIQY
>TRBJ1-6|TRBV6-6
ASSYSGQGNSPLH
>TRBJ1-2|TRBV27
ASSPGPAPWGYT
>TRBJ2-3|TRBV4-2
ASSHTGTLTDTQY
>TRBJ1-2|TRBV2
ASSGAQPYGYT
>TRBJ2-5|TRBV6-1
ASSDSLETPAGETQY
>TRBJ1-1|TRBV10-3
AIKGPGQGVTEAF
>TRBJ1-5|TRBV2
ASNPASNRPQH
>TRBJ2-3|TRBV4-2
ASSRVGGTDTQY
>TRBJ2-1|TRBV6-5
ASGTSANHYNEQF
>TRBJ1-4|TRBV2
ASKATKAEKLF
>TRBJ2-2|TRBV9
ASSTGTSGRENTGELF
>TRBJ2-5|TRBV9
ASSVDLAGGKETQY
>TRBJ2-5|TRBV15
ATSRDRAQETQY
>TRBJ2-7|TRBV7-3
ASSPAGAGYEQY
>TRBJ2-3|TRBV20-1
SGDKGDTQY
>TRBJ2-7|TRBV2
ASRADRNNFEQY
>TRBJ2-1|TRBV5-8
ASGPGYNEQF
>TRBJ1-5|TRBV27
ASSPGPGRGYQPQH
>TRBJ1-2|TRBV19
ASSMGGAELYGYT
>TRBJ2-7|TRBV7-8
ASSGGGQGSSYEQY
>TRBJ2-3|TRBV30
AWQGRGELAGVRTDTQY
>TRBJ2-2|TRBV28
ASSLIAIGGKNTGELF
>TRBJ2-7|TRBV5-1
ASSLRQRSYEQY
>TRBJ1-5|TRBV19
ASRNRDSLSNQPQH
>TRBJ2-1|TRBV7-9
ASSLGLEYNEQF
>TRBJ1-6|TRBV19
ASSIAQVGSPLH
>TRBJ2-7|TRBV12-5
ASGLANYEQY
>TRBJ2-7|TRBV9
ASSAGQAPYYEQY
>TRBJ2-7|TRBV6-6
ASRGTGGAYEQY
>TRBJ2-7|TRBV29-1
SVVGGLYEQY
>TRBJ2-1|TRBV12-2
AARDRHNEQF
>TRBJ2-5|TRBV6-1
ASSEDPSGGSQETQY
>TRBJ2-1|TRBV5-1
ASSLLGDEQF
>TRBJ2-5|TRBV6-5
ASSYSPLGETQY
>TRBJ2-1|TRBV9
ASSRGVSSYNEQF
>TRBJ1-1|TRBV28
ASSLSGTNTEAF
>TRBJ2-1|TRBV5-5
ASSLTPSSYNEQF
>TRBJ2-7|TRBV7-2
ASSNSGYEQY
>TRBJ1-1|TRBV27
ASRGVQGNTEAF
>TRBJ2-5|TRBV19
ASSTGIRETQY
>TRBJ1-5|TRBV7-8
ASSLVRVGLSNQPQH
>TRBJ1-2|TRBV7-9
ASSSVIQGDGYT
>TRBJ1-4|TRBV5-1
ASTPGQFNEKLF
>TRBJ1-6|TRBV30
AWSESRLNNSPLH
>TRBJ2-7|TRBV2
ASGSPGQGLNEQY
>TRBJ1-1|TRBV20-1
SARGGTEAF
>TRBJ2-1|TRBV5-1
ASSLGTSGRLFNEQF
>TRBJ2-1|TRBV7-9
ASSSGSVSSYNEQF
>TRBJ2-5|TRBV6-1
ASSERGTGLRTQY
>TRBJ2-1|TRBV5-6
ASSLIRFTGTYNEQF
>TRBJ1-4|TRBV2
ASGGAGTREKLF